Included here is one T cell receptor beta chain sequence, with context. TCRdb reprocessed the 5' RACE reads with MiXCR, giving one entry per CDR3 protein. The table shows about 50,000 distinct CDR3 sequences, with roughly 9.4% occurring only once. This record comes from a study of early T cells in non-severe SARS-CoV-2 infection. Per the germline V gene, CDR1 is SNHLY and CDR2 is FYNNEI. V lost 6 bases and J lost 9, with 18 bases in between. The CDR3 sequence is 14 residues long. The specimen comprised whole blood, sampled at baseline. The TCR originated in an adult who was a healthcare worker with PCR-confirmed SARS-CoV-2 infection or an uninfected control (not recorded which). J is TRBJ2-1 and V is TRBV2; D gene unclear. The CDR3 reads CASRETYRSGEQFF. CDR3 bases: TGTGCCAGCAGGGAAACCTATCGTAGTGGTGAGCAGTTCTTC. Complete variable domain (other parts from reference TRBV2 and TRBJ2-1): EPEVTQTPSHQVTQMGQEVILRCVPISNHLYFYWYRQILGQKVEFLVSFYNNEISEKSEIFDDQFSVERPDGSNFTLKIRSTKLEDSAMYFCASRETYRSGEQFFGPGTRLTVL.